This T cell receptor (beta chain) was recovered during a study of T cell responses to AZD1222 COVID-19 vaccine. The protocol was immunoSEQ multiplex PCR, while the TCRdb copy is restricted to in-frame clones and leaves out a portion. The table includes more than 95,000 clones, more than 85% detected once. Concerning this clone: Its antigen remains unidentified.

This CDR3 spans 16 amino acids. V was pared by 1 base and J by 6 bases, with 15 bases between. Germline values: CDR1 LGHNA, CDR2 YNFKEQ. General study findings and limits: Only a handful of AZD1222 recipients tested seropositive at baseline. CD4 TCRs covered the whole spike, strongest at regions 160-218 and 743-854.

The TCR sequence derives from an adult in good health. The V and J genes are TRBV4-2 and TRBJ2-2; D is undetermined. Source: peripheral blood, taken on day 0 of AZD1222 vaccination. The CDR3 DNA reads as TGTGCCAGCAGCCAAGCGGAAGGGAATGGGCCCGGGGAGCTGTTTTTT. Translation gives CASSQAEGNGPGELFF.